This T cell receptor (beta chain) was sequenced for a study of CD8 T cells in ankylosing spondylitis. Study outcomes and limitations: Blood of patients with ankylosing spondylitis appeared to be characterized by a TCR beta motif of several highly homologous variants. Disease-associated clones were reportedly significantly overrepresented in matched ankylosing spondylitis synovial fluid.

One entry per CDR3 protein, called by TCRdb with MiXCR from the 5' RACE reads. The data hold around 300,000 distinct CDR3 sequences, with around 15% observed a single time. CDR1 is LGHNA and CDR2 is YNFKEQ in the germline V gene. V was clipped by 1 base and J by 8 bases; unmatched bases: 3. This CDR3 is 14 amino acids long. As concerns this clonotype: What it recognizes is unknown.

Sequencing was performed on blood, either unsorted or a sorted T cell fraction (not recorded which). The clonotype was recovered from a male donor with ankylosing spondylitis or in good health (not recorded which). The V and J genes are TRBV4-2 and TRBJ1-4, with 8 bases identical to TRBD1. DNA of the CDR3: TGTGCCAGCAGCCAAGGACAGGGGAAAGAAAAACTGTTTTTT. Translation gives CASSQGQGKEKLFF.